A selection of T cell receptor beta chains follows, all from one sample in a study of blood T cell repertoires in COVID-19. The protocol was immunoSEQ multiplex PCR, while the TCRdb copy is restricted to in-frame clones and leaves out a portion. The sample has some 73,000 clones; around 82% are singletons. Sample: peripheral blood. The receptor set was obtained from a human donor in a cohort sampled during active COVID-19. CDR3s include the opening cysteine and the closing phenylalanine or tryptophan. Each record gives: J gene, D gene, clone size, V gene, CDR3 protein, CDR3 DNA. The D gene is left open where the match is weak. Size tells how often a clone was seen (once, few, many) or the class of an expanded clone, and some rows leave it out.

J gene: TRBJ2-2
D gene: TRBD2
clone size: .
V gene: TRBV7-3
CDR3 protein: CASSLSLAGGNTGELFF
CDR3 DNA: TGTGCCAGCAGTCTTTCCTTAGCGGGGGGAAACACCGGGGAGCTGTTTTTT

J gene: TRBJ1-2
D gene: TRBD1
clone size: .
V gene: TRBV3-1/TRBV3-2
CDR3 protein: CATWGQGAYGYTF
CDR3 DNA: TGTGCCACTTGGGGGCAGGGGGCTTATGGCTACACCTTC

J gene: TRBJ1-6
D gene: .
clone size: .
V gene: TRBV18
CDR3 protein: CASSPLDSATSYNSPLHF
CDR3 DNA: TGTGCCAGCTCACCACTTGACAGCGCCACCTCCTATAATTCACCCCTCCACTTT

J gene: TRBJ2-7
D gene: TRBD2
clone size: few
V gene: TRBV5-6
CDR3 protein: CASSLVGLAGGYEQYF
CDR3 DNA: TGTGCCAGCAGCTTGGTGGGGCTAGCGGGGGGCTACGAGCAGTACTTC

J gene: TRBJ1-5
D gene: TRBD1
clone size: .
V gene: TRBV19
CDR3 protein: CASTTGESNQPQHF
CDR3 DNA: TGTGCCAGTACTACAGGGGAAAGCAATCAGCCCCAGCATTTT

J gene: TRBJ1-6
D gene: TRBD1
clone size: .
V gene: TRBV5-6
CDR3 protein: CASSLGTGASRSPLHF
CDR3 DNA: TGTGCCAGCAGCTTGGGGACAGGGGCGAGTCGGTCACCCCTCCACTTT

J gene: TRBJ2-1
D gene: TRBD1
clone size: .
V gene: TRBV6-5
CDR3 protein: CASSYGQGRDNEQFF
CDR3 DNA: TGTGCCAGCAGTTACGGACAGGGGAGAGACAATGAGCAGTTCTTC

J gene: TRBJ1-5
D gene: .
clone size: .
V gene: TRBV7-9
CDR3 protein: CASSLEAASQPQHF
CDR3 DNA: TGTGCCAGCAGCTTAGAGGCAGCGAGTCAGCCCCAGCATTTT

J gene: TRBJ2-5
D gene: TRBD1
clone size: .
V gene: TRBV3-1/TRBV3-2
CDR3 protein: CASSQQTGYQETQYF
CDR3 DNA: TGTGCCAGCAGCCAGCAGACAGGGTATCAAGAGACCCAGTACTTC

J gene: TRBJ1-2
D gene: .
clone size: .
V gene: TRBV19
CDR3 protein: CASSVSWSGVNGYTF
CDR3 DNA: TGTGCCAGTAGTGTTTCGTGGTCGGGGGTAAATGGCTACACCTTC

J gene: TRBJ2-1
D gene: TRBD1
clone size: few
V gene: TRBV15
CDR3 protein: CATSRATGGGEQFF
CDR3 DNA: TGTGCCACCAGCAGAGCGACAGGGGGCGGTGAGCAGTTCTTC

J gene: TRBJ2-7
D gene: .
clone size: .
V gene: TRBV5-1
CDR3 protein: CASSLSPLPSSYEQYF
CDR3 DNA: TGCGCCAGCAGCTTGAGCCCGCTACCCTCCTCCTACGAGCAGTACTTC

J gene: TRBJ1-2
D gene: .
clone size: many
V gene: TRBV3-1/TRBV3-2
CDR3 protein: CASSPPGRYGYTF
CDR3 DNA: TGTGCCAGCAGCCCTCCAGGGAGGTATGGCTACACCTTC

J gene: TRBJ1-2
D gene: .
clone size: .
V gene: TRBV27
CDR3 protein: CASSLRGAGYGYTF
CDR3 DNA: TGTGCCAGCAGTTTGCGGGGGGCAGGCTATGGCTACACCTTC

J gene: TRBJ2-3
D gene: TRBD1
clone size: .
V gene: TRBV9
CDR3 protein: CASSLMGQGTDTQYF
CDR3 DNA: TGTGCCAGCAGCCTGATGGGACAGGGCACAGATACGCAGTATTTT

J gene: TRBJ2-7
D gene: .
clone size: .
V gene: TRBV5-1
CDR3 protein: CASSPLGGAYEQYF
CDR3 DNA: TGCGCCAGCAGCCCACTAGGGGGGGCGTATGAGCAGTACTTC

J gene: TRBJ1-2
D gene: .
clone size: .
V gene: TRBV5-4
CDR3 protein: CASSLRGGGYGYTF
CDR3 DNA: TGTGCCAGCAGCTTGAGGGGGGGCGGCTATGGCTACACCTTC

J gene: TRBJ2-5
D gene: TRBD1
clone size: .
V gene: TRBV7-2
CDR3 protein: CASSLTGPETQYF
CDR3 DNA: TGTGCCAGCAGCTTGACAGGGCCAGAGACCCAGTACTTC

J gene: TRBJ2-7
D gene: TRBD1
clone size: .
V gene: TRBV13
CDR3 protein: CASSFDRGPYEQYF
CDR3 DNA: TGTGCCAGCAGCTTCGACAGGGGGCCCTACGAGCAGTACTTC

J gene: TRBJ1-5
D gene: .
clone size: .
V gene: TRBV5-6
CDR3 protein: CASSNGNRLYSNQPQHF
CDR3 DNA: TGTGCCAGCAGCAATGGAAACAGGCTATATAGCAATCAGCCCCAGCATTTT

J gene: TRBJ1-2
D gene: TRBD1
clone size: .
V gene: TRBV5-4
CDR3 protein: CASSFNRGYGGYTF
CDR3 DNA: TGTGCCAGCAGCTTTAACAGGGGGTATGGCGGCTACACCTTC

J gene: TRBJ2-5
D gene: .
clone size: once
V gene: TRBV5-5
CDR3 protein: CASGGFAETQYF
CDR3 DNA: TGTGCCAGCGGGGGGTTCGCGGAGACCCAGTACTTC

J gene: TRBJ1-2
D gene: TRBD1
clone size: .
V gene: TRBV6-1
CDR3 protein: CASSPDRGAGYTF
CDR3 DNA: TGTGCCAGCAGCCCGGACAGGGGAGCTGGCTACACCTTC

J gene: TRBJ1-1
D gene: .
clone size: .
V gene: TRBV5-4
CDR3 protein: CASSPSGHGNTEAFF
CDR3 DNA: TGTGCCAGCAGCCCCTCGGGACATGGTAACACTGAAGCTTTCTTT

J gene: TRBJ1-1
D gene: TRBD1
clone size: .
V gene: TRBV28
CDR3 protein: CASSPWDRMNTEAFF
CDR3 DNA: TGTGCCAGCAGTCCTTGGGACAGGATGAACACTGAAGCTTTCTTT

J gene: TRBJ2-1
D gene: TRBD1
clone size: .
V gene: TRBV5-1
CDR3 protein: CASSLAGGKNEQFF
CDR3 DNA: TGCGCCAGCAGCTTGGCAGGGGGCAAAAATGAGCAGTTCTTC

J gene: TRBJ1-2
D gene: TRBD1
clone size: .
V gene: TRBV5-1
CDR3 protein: CASSETGGVYGYTF
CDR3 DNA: TGCGCCAGCAGCGAAACAGGGGGCGTCTATGGCTACACCTTC

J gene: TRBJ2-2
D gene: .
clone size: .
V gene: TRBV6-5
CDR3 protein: CASSQNTGELFF
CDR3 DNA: TGTGCCAGCAGTCAGAACACCGGGGAGCTGTTTTTT

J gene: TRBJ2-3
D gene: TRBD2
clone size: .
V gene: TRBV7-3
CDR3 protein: CASSRGGLGTDTQYF
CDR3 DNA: TGTGCCAGCAGCCGGGGGGGACTAGGGACAGATACGCAGTATTTT

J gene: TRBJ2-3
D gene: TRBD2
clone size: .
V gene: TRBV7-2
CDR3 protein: CASSLVTGLASDTQYF
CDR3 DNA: TGTGCCAGCAGCTTAGTAACGGGACTAGCGTCAGATACGCAGTATTTT

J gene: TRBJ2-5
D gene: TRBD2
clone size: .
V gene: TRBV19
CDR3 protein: CASSIGGAMKETQYF
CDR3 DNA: TGTGCCAGTAGTATCGGGGGGGCCATGAAAGAGACCCAGTACTTC

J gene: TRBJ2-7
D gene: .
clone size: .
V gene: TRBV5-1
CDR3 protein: CASSLSGMGSNEQYF
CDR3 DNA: TGCGCCAGCAGCTTATCCGGGATGGGCAGCAACGAGCAGTACTTC

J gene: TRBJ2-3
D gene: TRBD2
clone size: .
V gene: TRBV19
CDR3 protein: CASTSLAGRADTQYF
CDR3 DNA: TGTGCCAGTACCTCACTAGCGGGAAGGGCAGATACGCAGTATTTT

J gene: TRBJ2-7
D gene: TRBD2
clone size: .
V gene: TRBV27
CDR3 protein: CASSLASGGFYEQYF
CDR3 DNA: TGTGCCAGCAGTTTGGCTAGCGGGGGGTTCTACGAGCAGTACTTC

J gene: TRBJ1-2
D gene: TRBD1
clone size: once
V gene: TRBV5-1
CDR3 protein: CASSLGDRIYGYTF
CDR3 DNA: TGCGCCAGCAGCTTGGGGGACAGGATCTATGGCTACACCTTC

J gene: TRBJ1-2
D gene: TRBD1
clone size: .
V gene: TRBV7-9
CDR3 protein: CASSSRGWGYTF
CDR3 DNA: TGTGCCAGCAGCTCCAGGGGGTGGGGCTACACCTTC

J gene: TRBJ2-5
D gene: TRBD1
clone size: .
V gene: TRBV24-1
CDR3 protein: CATSDLTGGRETQYF
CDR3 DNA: TGTGCCACCAGTGACTTAACAGGGGGCAGGGAGACCCAGTACTTC

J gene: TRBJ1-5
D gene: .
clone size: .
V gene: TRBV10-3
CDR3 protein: CAISESSAPPYSNQPQHF
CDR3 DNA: TGTGCCATCAGTGAGTCGAGCGCTCCCCCTTATAGCAATCAGCCCCAGCATTTT

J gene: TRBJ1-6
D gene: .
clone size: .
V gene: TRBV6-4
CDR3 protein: CASSDSWGGSYNSPLHF
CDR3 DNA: TGTGCCAGCAGTGACTCGTGGGGGGGTTCCTATAATTCACCCCTCCACTTT

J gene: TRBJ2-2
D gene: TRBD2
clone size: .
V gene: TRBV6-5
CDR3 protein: CASSPLAGGTGELFF
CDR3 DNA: TGTGCCAGCAGTCCCCTAGCGGGGGGCACCGGGGAGCTGTTTTTT

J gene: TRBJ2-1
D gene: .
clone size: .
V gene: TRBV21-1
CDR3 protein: CASSKVAALDNEQFF
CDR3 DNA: TGTGCCAGCAGCAAAGTGGCGGCCCTTGACAATGAGCAGTTCTTC

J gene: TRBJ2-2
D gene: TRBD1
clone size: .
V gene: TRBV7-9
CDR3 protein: CASRSRTGGRNTGELFF
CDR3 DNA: TGTGCCAGCAGATCCAGGACAGGGGGCAGGAACACCGGGGAGCTGTTTTTT

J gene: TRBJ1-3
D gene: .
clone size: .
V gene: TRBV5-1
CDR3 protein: CASSPAGNTIYF
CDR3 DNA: TGCGCCAGCAGCCCCGCTGGAAACACCATATATTTT

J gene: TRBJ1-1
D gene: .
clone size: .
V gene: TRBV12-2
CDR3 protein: CASRLDRAPKNTEAFF
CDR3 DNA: TGTGCAAGTCGCTTGGACAGGGCCCCGAAGAACACTGAAGCTTTCTTT

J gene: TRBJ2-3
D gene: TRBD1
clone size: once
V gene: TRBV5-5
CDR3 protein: CASSLDRVKDTQYF
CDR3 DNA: TGTGCCAGCAGCCTGGACAGGGTTAAAGATACGCAGTATTTT

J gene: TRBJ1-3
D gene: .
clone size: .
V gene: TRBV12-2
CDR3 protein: CASRLARGNTIYF
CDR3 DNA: TGTGCAAGTCGCTTAGCGAGAGGAAACACCATATATTTT

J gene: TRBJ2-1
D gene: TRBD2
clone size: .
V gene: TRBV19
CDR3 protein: CASSRESRGFNEQFF
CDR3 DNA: TGTGCCAGTAGCCGTGAATCGCGGGGGTTCAATGAGCAGTTCTTC

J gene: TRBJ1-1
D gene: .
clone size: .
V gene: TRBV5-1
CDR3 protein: CASSLGYHSEAFF
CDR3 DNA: TGCGCCAGCAGCTTGGGCTACCACAGCGAAGCTTTCTTT

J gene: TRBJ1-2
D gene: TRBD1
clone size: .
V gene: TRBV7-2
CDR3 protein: CASSRQGIYGYTF
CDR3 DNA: TGTGCCAGCAGTCGACAGGGTATCTATGGCTACACCTTC

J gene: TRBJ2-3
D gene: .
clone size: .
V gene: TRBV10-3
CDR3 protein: CAITPSSGTDTQYF
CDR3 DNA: TGTGCCATCACTCCTTCCTCAGGGACAGATACGCAGTATTTT

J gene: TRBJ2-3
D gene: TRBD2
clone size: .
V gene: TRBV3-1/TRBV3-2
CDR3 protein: CASSPLESLAGGDTQYF
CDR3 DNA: TGTGCCAGCAGCCCCCTCGAGTCTCTAGCGGGGGGGGATACGCAGTATTTT

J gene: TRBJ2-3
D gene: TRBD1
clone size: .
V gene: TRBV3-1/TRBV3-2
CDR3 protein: CASSQTRDRGAKYF
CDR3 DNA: TGTGCCAGCAGCCAAACCCGGGACAGGGGAGCCAAGTATTTT

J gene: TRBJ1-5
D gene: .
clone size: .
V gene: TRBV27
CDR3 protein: CASSGGHPPNQPQHF
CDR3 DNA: TGTGCCAGCTCCGGGGGGCACCCTCCCAATCAGCCCCAGCATTTT

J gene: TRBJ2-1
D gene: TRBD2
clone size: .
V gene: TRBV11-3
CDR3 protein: CASSSNSGGAFFYNEQFF
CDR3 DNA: TGTGCCAGCAGCTCGAATAGCGGGGGGGCGTTTTTTTACAATGAGCAGTTCTTC

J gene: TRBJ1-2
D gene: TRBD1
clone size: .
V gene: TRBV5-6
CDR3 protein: CASSLGTGGYGYTF
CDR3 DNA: TGTGCCAGCAGCTTGGGGACAGGGGGCTATGGCTACACCTTC

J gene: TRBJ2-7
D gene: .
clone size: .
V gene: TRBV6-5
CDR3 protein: CASSHSRVGEQYF
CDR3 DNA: TGTGCCAGCAGCCATTCCCGGGTTGGCGAGCAGTACTTC

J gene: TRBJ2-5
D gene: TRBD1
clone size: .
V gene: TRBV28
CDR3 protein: CASSPPGQIETQYF
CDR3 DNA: TGTGCCAGCAGTCCGCCGGGACAGATCGAGACCCAGTACTTC

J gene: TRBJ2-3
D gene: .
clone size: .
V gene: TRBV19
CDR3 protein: CASSIRDRQDTQYF
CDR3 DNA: TGTGCCAGTAGTATTCGAGACAGACAAGATACGCAGTATTTT

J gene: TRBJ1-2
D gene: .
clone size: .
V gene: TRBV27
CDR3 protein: CASTRGIGYGYTF
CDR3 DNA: TGTGCCAGCACGCGGGGGATAGGCTATGGCTACACCTTC